Described below is a single T cell receptor beta chain sequence and its context. Its antigen is currently unknown. This sample was taken from a study of OX40 agonist ivuxolimab in advanced cancers. On the study more broadly: Patients in the trial were receiving intravenous ivuxolimab every 2 weeks, at doses of 0.01 to 10 mg/kg. Allowance was made for prior anti-PD-1, anti-PD-L1 or anti-CTLA-4 therapy, and about 37% had some. Study-wide results and caveats: Still undetermined is the antigen specificity of the expanded peripheral T cells.

Method: immunoSEQ multiplex PCR; TCRdb's copy keeps in-frame clones and lacks some. The sample carries 60,000 or so clones, 84% recorded once. Baseline was the first blood sampling point, followed by cycle 4 day 1 and cycle 7 day 1. The CDR3 loop spans 16 amino acids. V dropped 3 bases and J dropped 3; count of bases not matched to a gene: 8. Germline CDR1 reads SGHNT; CDR2 reads YENEEA. Sequencing was performed on CD4+ or CD8+ T cells sorted from blood, taken in a trial of the OX40 agonist ivuxolimab. The sequence derives from an adult with an advanced solid tumor such as melanoma, head and neck, liver or kidney cancer. The V call is TRBV11-3, the J call TRBJ2-3; 8 bases agree with TRBD2. Written as DNA, the CDR3 is TGTGCCAGCAGCTTCGGGACTAGTAGAATGACAGATACGCAGTATTTT. Its protein is CASSFGTSRMTDTQYF.